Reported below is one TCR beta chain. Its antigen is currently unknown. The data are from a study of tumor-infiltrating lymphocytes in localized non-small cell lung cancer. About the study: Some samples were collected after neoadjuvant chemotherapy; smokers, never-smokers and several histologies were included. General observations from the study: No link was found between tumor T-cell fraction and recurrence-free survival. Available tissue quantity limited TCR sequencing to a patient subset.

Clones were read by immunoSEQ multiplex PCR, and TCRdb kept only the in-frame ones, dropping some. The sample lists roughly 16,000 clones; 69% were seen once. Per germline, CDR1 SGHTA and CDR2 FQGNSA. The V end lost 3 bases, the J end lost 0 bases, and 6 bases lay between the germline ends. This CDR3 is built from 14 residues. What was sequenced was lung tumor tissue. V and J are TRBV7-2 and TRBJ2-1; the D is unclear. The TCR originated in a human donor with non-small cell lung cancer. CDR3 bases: TGTGCCAGCAGCTTCCAGGTCTCCTACAATGAGCAGTTCTTC. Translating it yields CASSFQVSYNEQFF.